The clone carrying this TCR beta chain was picked up many times. An end of the junction does not agree with germline; a read error may underlie this. The entry originates in a study of T cells in Graves' hyperthyroidism and ophthalmopathy. Amplification of TCR beta CDR3 regions used RNA as the template. A first-round RT-PCR of the TCR CDR3 used the HTBI primer set. TCRdb used MiXCR to reprocess the multiplex PCR reads, holding one entry per CDR3 protein. The sample has hundreds of thousands of distinct CDR3 sequences, around 15% seen once. PBMCs stemmed from 10 ml fresh peripheral blood. The CDR3 is made up of 16 amino acids. Germline loops: CDR1 SGHAT, CDR2 FQNNGV.

The rearrangement links TRBV11-2 to TRBJ2-1, with TRBD1 as a possible D gene (5 bases). This clonotype originated in a woman aged 40 to 49 with Graves' ophthalmopathy. The specimen was blood. CDR3 nucleotide sequence: TGTGCCAGCAGCTCCCTCCAGGGAAGGGGCTACTATGAGCAGTTCTTC. Amino acid sequence: CASSSLQGRGYYEQFF.